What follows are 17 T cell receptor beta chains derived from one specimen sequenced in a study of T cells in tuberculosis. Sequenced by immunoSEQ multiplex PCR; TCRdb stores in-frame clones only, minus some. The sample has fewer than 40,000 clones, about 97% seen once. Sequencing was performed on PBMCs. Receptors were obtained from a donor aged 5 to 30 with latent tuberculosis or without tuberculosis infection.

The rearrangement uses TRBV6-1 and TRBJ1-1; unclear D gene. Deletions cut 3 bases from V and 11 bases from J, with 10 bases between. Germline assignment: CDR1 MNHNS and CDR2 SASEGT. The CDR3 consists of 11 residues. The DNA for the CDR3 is TGTGCCAGCAGTGAGTCCCCACTGGCTTTCTTT. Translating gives CASSESPLAFF.

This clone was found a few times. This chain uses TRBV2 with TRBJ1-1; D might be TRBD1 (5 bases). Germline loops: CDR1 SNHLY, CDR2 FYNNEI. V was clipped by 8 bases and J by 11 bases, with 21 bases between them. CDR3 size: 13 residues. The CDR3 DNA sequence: TGTGCCAGCGAACTGGACATCCAGGTGGACGCTTTCTTT. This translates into CASELDIQVDAFF. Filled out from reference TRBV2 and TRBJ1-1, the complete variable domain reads EPEVTQTPSHQVTQMGQEVILRCVPISNHLYFYWYRQILGQKVEFLVSFYNNEISEKSEIFDDQFSVERPDGSNFTLKIRSTKLEDSAMYFCASELDIQVDAFFGQGTRLTVV.

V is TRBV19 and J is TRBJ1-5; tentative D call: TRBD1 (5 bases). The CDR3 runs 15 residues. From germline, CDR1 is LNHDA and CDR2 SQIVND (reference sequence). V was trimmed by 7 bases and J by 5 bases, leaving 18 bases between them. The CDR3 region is CASTISAGRDQPQHF. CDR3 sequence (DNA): TGTGCCAGTACAATAAGCGCGGGGCGCGATCAGCCCCAGCATTTT.

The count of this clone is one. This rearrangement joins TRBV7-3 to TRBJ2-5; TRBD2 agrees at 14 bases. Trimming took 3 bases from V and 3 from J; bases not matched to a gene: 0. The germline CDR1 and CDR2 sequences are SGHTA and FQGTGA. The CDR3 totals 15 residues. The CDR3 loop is CASSLGLAGEETQYF. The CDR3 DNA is TGTGCCAGCAGCTTGGGACTAGCGGGGGAAGAGACCCAGTACTTC.

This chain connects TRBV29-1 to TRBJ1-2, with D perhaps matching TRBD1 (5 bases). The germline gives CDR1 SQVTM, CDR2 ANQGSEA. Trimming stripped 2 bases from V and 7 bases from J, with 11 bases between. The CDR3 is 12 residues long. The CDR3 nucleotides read TGCAGCGTTGAACTAGGGAGGGGTGGCTACACCTTC. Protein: CSVELGRGGYTF.

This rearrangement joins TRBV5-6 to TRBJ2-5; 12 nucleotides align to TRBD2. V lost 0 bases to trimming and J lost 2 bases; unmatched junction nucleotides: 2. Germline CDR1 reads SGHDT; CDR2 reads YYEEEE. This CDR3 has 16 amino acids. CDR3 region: CASSLGLAGGQETQYF. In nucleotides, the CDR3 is TGTGCCAGCAGCTTGGGCCTAGCGGGAGGGCAAGAGACCCAGTACTTC.

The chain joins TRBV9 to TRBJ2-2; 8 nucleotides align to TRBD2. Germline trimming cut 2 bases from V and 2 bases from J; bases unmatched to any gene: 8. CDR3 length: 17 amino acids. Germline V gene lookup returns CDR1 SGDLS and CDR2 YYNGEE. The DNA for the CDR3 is TGTGCCAGCAGCGTTCCGATCAGCGGGAGTAACACCGGGGAGCTGTTTTTT. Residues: CASSVPISGSNTGELFF.

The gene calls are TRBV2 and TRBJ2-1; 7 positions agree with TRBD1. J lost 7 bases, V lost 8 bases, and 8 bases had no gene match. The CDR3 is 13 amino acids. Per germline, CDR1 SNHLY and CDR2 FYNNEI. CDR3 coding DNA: TGTGCCAGCGTACAGGGGAGAATAAATGAGCAGTTCTTC. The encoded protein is CASVQGRINEQFF.

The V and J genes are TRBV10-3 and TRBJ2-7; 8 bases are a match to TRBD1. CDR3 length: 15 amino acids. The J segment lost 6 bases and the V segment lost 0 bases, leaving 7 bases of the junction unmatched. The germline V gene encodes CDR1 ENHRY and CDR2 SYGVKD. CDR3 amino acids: CAISESSGQGREQYF. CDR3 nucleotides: TGTGCCATCAGTGAGTCGTCCGGACAGGGACGCGAGCAGTACTTC.

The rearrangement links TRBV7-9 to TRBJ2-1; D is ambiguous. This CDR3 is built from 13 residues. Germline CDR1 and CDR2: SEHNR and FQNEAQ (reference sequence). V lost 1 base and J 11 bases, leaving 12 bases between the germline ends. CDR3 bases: TGTGCCAGCAGCTTAGAGTCTCAGTTTAAGCAGTTCTTC. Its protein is CASSLESQFKQFF.

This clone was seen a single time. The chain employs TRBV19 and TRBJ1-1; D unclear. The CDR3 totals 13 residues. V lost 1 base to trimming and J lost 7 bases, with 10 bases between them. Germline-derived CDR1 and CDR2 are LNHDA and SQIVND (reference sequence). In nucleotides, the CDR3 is TGTGCCAGTAGTATAGTGGTGTCAGTTGAAGCTTTCTTT. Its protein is CASSIVVSVEAFF.

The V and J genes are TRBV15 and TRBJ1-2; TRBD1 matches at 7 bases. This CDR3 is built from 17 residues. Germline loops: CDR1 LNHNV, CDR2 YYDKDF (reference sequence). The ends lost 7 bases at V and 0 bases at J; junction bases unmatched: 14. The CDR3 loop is CATNRLPEQGPNYGYTF. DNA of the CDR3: TGTGCCACCAATCGGTTACCCGAACAGGGGCCTAACTATGGCTACACCTTC.

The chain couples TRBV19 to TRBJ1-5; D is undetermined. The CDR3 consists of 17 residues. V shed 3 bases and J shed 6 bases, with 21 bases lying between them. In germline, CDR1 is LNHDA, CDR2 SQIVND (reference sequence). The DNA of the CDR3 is TGTGCCAGTAGTATTAAAGCCTCGGGAAGGTTAAGTCAGCCCCAGCATTTT. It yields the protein CASSIKASGRLSQPQHF.

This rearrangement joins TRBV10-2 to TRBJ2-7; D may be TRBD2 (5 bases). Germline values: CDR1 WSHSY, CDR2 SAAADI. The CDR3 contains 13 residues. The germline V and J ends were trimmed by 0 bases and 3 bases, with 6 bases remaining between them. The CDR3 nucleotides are TGCGCCAGCAGTGAGTCGGCGGGCTACGAGCAGTACTTC. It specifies CASSESAGYEQYF.

Written as DNA, the CDR3 is TGTGCCGCGGAAGGGACTAGCGGTGAGCAGTACTTC. Translated: CAAEGTSGEQYF. This chain uses TRBV10-3 with TRBJ2-7; TRBD2 aligns across 11 bases. V gave up 11 bases and J gave up 7 bases; unmatched junction bases: 7. This CDR3 region has 12 residues. Per germline, CDR1 ENHRY and CDR2 SYGVKD.

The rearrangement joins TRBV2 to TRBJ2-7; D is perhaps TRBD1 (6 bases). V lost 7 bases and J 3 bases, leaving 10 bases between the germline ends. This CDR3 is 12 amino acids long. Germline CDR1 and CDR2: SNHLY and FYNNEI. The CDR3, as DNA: TGTGCCAGCAATCAGGGGAACTACGAGCAGTACTTC. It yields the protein CASNQGNYEQYF. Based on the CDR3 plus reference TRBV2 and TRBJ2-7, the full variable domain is EPEVTQTPSHQVTQMGQEVILRCVPISNHLYFYWYRQILGQKVEFLVSFYNNEISEKSEIFDDQFSVERPDGSNFTLKIRSTKLEDSAMYFCASNQGNYEQYFGPGTRLTVT.

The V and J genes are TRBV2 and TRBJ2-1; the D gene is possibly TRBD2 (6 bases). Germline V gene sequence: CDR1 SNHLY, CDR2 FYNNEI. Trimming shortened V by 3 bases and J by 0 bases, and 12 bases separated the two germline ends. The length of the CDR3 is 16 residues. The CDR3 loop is CASSDPGGASYNEQFF. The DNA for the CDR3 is TGTGCCAGCAGTGACCCTGGCGGGGCCTCCTACAATGAGCAGTTCTTC.